This T cell receptor (beta chain) appears in the sequencing data of a study of CD8 T cells in Susac syndrome. The study, taken as a whole, reports: Regarding the TCR sequencing and HLA analysis, the study admitted that a relatively small number of individuals were involved.

Germline V gene sequence: CDR1 SEHNR, CDR2 FQNEAQ (reference sequence). There are 15 residues in the CDR3. V was shortened by 1 base and J by 5 bases, with 12 bases between the two germline ends. The authors reverse transcribed roughly 0.5 to 1 ug RNA with random hexamers. The authors amplified TCR beta CDR3 across 54 Vbeta and 13 Jbeta using immunoSEQ multiplex PCR. TCRdb analysed the immunoSEQ multiplex PCR reads with MiXCR anew, one entry per CDR3 protein. The table records a few hundred thousand distinct CDR3 sequences, about 94% of them present only once. The multiple sclerosis controls were treatment-naive patients with relapsing-remitting disease that was stable or active. The authors negatively isolated CD8+ and CD4+ T cells and FACS-enriched TEMRA cells. Concerning this clonotype itself: As yet, its antigen is unknown.

Specimen: CD8+ T cells from PBMCs. The source is a human donor with multiple sclerosis. The chain links TRBV7-9 to TRBJ2-1; D may be TRBD2 (7 bases). Here the CDR3 DNA reads TGTGCCAGCAGCTTAGGGCGGGGGCTGGACAATGAGCAGTTCTTC. The encoded protein is CASSLGRGLDNEQFF.